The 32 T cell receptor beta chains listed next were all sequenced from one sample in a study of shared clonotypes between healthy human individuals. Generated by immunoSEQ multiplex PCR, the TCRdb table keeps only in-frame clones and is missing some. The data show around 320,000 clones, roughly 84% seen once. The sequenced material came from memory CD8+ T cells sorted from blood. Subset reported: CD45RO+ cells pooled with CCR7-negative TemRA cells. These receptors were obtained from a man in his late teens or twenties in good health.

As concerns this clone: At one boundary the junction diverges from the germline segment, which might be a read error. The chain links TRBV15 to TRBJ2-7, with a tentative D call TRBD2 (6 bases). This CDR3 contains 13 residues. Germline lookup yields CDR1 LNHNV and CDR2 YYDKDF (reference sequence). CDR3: CATSHHGGGERSF. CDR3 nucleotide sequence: TGTGCCACCAGCCACCACGGGGGTGGGGAAAGGTCCTTC.

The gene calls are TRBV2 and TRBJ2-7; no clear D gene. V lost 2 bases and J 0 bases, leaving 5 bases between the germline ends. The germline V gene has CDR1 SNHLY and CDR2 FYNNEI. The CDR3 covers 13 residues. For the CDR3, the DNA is TGTGCCAGCAGTGAATCAGTCTCCTACGAGCAGTACTTC. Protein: CASSESVSYEQYF.

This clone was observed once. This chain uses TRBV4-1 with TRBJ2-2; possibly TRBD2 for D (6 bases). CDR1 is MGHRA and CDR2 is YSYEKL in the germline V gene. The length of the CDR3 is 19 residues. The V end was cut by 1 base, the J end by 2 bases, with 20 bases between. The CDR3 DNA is TGCGCCAGCAGCCAAGGTATTTCGGGTGGAGGGGCAAACACCGGGGAGCTGTTTTTT. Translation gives CASSQGISGGGANTGELFF.

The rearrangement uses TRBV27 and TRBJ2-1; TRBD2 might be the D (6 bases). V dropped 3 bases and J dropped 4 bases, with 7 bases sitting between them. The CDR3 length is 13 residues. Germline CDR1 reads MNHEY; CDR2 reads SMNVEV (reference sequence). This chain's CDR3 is CASSLDYYNEQFF. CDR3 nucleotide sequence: TGTGCCAGCAGTTTGGACTATTACAATGAGCAGTTCTTC.

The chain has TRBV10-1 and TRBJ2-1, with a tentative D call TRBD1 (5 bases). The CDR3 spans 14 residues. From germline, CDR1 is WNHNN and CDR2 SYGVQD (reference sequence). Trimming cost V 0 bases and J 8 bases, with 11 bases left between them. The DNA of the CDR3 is TGCGCCAGCAGTGAGTCGGGGCTAGGAGATGAGCAGTTCTTC. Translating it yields CASSESGLGDEQFF.

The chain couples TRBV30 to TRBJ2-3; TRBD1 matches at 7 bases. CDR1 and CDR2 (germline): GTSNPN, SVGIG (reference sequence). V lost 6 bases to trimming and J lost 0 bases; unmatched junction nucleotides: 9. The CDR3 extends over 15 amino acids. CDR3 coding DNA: TGTGCCTGTGGGGAAGGGACAGCTAGCACAGATACGCAGTATTTT. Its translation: CACGEGTASTDTQYF.

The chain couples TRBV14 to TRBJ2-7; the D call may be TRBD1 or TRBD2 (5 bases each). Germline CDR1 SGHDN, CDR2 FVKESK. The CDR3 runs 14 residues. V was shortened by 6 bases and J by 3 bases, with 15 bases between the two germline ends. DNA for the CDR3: TGTGCCAGCAGTACCTCGGGGCAGTTCTACGAGCAGTACTTC. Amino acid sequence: CASSTSGQFYEQYF.

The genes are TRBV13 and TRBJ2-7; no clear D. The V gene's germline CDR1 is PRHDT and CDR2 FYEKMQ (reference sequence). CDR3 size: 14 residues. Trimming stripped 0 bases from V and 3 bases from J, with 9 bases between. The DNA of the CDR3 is TGTGCCAGCAGCTTAGGCTCGGACGTCTACGAGCAGTACTTC. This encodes CASSLGSDVYEQYF.

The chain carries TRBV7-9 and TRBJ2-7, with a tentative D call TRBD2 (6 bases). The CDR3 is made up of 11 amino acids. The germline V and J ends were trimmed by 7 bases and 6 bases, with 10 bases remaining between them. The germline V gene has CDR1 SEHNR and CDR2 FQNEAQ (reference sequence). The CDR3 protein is CASIDGGEQYF. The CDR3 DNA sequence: TGTGCCAGCATTGACGGGGGCGAGCAGTACTTC.

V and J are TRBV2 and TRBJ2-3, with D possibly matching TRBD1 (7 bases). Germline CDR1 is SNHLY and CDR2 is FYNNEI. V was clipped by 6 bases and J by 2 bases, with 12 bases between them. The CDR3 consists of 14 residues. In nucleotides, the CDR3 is TGTGCCAGCAGATCAGGGGGGATCACAGATACGCAGTATTTT. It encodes CASRSGGITDTQYF.

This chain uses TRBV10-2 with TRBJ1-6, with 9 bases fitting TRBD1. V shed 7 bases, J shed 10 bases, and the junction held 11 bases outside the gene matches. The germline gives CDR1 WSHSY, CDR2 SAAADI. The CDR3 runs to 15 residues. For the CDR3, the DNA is TGCGCCAGCACCTCGGACAGGGGACCTTTCTCACCCCTCCACTTT. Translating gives CASTSDRGPFSPLHF.

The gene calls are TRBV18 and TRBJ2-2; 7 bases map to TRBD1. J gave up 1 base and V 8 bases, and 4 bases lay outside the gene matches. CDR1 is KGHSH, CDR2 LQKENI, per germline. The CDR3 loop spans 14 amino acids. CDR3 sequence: CASLDRENTGELFF. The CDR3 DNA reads TGTGCCAGCCTTGACAGGGAGAACACCGGGGAGCTGTTTTTT.

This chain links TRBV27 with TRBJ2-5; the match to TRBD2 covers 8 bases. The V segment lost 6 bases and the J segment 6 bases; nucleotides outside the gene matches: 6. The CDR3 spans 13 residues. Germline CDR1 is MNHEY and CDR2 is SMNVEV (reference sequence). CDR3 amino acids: CASSPLADQTQYF. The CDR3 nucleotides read TGTGCCAGCAGCCCACTAGCGGACCAGACCCAGTACTTC.

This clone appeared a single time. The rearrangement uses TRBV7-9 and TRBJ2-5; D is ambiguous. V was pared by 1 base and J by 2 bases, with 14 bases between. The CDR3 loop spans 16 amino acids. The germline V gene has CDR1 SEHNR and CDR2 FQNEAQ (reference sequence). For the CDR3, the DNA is TGTGCCAGCAGCTTAGTAGGTACAGATGGACAAGAGACCCAGTACTTC. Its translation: CASSLVGTDGQETQYF.

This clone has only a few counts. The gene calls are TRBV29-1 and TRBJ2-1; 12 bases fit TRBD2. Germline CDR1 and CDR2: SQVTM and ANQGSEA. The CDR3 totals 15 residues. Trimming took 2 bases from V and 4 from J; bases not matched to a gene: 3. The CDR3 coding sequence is TGCAGCGTTGAAACTAGCGGGAGGATGTACAATGAGCAGTTCTTC. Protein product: CSVETSGRMYNEQFF.

The CDR3, as DNA: TGCGCCAGCAGTGAATCATTGGGGTTCCAAGAGACCCAGTACTTC. It translates to CASSESLGFQETQYF. This chain joins TRBV10-1 and TRBJ2-5; D is unresolved. The CDR3 is 15 amino acids. Germline assignment: CDR1 WNHNN and CDR2 SYGVQD (reference sequence). V was clipped by 3 bases and J by 1 base, with 12 bases between them.

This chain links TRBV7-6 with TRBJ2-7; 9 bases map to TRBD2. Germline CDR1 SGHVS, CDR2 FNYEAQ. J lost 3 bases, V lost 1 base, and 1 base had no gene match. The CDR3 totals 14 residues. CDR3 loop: CASSLELAGYEQYF. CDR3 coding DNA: TGTGCCAGCAGCTTAGAACTAGCGGGCTACGAGCAGTACTTC.

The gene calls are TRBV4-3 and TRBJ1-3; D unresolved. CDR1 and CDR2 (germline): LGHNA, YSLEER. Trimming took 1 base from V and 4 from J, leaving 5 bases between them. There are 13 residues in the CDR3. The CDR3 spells CASSQGEGNTIYF. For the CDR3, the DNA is TGCGCCAGCAGCCAAGGGGAGGGAAACACCATATATTTT.

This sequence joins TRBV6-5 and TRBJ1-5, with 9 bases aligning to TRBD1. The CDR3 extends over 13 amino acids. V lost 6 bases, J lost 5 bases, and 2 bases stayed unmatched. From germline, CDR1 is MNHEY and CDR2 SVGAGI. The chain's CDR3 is CASSGQGYQPQHF. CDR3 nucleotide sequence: TGTGCCAGCAGCGGACAGGGGTATCAGCCCCAGCATTTT.

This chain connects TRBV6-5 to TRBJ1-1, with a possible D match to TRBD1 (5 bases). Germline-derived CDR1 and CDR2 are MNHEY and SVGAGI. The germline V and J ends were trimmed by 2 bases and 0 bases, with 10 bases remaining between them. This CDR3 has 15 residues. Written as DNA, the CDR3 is TGTGCCAGCAGTTACGGGACCGATATGAACACTGAAGCTTTCTTT. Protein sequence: CASSYGTDMNTEAFF.

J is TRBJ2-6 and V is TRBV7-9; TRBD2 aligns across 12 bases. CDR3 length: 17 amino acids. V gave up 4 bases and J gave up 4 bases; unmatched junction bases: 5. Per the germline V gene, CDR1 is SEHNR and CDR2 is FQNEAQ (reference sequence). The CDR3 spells CASSSSSGRAGANVLTF. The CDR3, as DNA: TGTGCCAGCAGCTCATCTAGCGGGAGGGCGGGGGCCAACGTCCTGACTTTC.

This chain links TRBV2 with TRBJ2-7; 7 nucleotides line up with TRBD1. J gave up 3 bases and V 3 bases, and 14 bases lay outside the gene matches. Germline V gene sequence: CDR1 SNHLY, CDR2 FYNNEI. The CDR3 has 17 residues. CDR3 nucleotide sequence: TGTGCCAGCAGTGACCCCAAGACAGGGCCCCTCAGCTACGAGCAGTACTTC. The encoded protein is CASSDPKTGPLSYEQYF.

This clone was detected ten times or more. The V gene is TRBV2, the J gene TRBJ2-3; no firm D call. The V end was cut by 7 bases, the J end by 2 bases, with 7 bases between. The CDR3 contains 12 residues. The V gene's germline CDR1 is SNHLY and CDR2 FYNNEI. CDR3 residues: CASTLDTDTQYF. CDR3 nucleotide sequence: TGTGCCAGCACTTTGGACACAGATACGCAGTATTTT. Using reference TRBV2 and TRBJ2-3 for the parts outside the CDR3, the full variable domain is EPEVTQTPSHQVTQMGQEVILRCVPISNHLYFYWYRQILGQKVEFLVSFYNNEISEKSEIFDDQFSVERPDGSNFTLKIRSTKLEDSAMYFCASTLDTDTQYFGPGTRLTVL.

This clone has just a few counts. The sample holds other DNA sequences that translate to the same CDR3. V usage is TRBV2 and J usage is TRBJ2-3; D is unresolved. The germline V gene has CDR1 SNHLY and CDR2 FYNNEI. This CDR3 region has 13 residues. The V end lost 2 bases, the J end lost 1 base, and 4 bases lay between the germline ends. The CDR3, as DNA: TGTGCCAGCAGTGAACAGGGCACAGATACGCAGTATTTT. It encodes CASSEQGTDTQYF.

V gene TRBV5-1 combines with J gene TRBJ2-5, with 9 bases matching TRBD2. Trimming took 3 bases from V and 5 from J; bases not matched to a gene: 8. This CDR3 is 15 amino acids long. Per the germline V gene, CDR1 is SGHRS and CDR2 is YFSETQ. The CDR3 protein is CASSSDSGGGETQYF. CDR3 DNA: TGCGCCAGCAGCTCAGATAGCGGGGGAGGTGAGACCCAGTACTTC.

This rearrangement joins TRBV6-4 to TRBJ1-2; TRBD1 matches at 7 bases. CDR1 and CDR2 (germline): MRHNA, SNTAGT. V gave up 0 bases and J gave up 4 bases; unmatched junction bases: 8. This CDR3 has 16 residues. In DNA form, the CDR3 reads TGTGCCAGCAGTGACTCCCCGGGACAGCCAACCTATGGCTACACCTTC. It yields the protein CASSDSPGQPTYGYTF.

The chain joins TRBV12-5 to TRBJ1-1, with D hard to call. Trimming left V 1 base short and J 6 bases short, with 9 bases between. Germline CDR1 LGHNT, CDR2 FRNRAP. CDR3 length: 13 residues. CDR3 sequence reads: CASGLGGRAEAFF. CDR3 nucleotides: TGTGCTAGTGGTTTGGGTGGTAGGGCTGAAGCTTTCTTT.

The CDR3 spells CASSGPKGGFSYEQYF. The CDR3 DNA reads as TGTGCCAGCAGCGGACCTAAGGGGGGATTCTCCTACGAGCAGTACTTC. The chain joins TRBV9 to TRBJ2-7; the D gene could be TRBD1 or TRBD2 (6 bases each). The CDR3 has 16 amino acids. Trimming cost V 3 bases and J 0 bases, with 16 bases left between them. Germline V CDR1 and CDR2: SGDLS, YYNGEE.

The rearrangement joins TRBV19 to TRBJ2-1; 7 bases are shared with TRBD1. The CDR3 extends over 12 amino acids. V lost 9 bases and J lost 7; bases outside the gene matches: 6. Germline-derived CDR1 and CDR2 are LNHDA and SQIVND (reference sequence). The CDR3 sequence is CASGTGVNEQFF. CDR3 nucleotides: TGTGCCAGCGGAACAGGGGTGAATGAGCAGTTCTTC.

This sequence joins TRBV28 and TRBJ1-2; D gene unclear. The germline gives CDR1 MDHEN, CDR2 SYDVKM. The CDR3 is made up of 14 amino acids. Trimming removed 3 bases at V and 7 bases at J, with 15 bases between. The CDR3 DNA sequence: TGTGCCAGCAGTTTGTTGAACATGTCCGGTGGCTACACCTTC. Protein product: CASSLLNMSGGYTF.

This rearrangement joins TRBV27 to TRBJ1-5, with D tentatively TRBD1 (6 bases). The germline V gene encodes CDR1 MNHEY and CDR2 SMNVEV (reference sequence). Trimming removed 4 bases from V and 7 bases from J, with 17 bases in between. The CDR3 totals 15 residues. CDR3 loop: CASSSNRVIGQPQHF. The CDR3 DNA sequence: TGTGCCAGCAGTTCAAACAGGGTTATAGGGCAGCCCCAGCATTTT.

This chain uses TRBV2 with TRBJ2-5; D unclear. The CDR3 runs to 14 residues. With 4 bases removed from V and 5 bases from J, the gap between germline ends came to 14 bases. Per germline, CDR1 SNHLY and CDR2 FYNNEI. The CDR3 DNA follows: TGTGCCAGCAGTGCTGACACCCCTCGGGAGACCCAGTACTTC. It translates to CASSADTPRETQYF.